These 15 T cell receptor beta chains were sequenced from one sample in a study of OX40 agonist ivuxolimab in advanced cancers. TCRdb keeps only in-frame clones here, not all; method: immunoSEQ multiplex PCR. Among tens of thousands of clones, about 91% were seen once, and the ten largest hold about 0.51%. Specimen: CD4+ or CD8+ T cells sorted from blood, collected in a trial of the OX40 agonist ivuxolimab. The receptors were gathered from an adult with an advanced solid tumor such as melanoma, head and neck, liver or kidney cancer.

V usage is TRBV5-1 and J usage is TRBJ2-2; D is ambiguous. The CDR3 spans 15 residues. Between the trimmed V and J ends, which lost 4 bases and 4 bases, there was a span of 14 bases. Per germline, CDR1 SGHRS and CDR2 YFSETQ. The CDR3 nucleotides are TGCGCCAGCAGCCCGAGTGCGACGGGCACCGGGGAGCTGTTTTTT. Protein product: CASSPSATGTGELFF.

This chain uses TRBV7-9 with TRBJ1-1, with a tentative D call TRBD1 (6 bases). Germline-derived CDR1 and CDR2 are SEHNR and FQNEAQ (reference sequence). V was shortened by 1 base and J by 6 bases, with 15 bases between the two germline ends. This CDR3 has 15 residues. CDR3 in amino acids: CASSLGGGGAPEAFF. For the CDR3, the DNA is TGTGCCAGCAGCTTAGGGGGCGGGGGGGCCCCTGAAGCTTTCTTT.

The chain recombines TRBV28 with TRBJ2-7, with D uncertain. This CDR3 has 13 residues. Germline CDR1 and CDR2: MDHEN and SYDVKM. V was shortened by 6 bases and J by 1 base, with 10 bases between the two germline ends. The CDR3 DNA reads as TGTGCCAGCAGGTTTCCTTCTTCCTACGAGCAGTACTTC. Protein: CASRFPSSYEQYF.

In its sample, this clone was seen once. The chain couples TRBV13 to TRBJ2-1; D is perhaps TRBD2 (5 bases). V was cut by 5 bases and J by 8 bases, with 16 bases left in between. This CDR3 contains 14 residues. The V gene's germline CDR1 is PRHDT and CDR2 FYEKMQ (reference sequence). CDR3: CASSPRTSLDEQFF. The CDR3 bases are TGTGCCAGCAGCCCCCGGACTTCCTTAGATGAGCAGTTCTTC.

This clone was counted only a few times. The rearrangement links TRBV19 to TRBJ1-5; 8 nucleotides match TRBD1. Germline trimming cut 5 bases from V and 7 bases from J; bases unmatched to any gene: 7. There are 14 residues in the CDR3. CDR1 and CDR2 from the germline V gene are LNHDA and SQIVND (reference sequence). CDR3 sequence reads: CASSSGGTGQPQHF. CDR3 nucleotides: TGTGCCAGTAGTTCAGGGGGCACGGGACAGCCCCAGCATTTT.

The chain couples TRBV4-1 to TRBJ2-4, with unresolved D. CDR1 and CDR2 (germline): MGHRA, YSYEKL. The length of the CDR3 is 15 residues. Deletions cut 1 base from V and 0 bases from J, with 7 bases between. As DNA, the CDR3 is TGCGCCAGCAGCCAAGTAGGGCTAGCCAAAAACATTCAGTACTTC. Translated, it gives CASSQVGLAKNIQYF.

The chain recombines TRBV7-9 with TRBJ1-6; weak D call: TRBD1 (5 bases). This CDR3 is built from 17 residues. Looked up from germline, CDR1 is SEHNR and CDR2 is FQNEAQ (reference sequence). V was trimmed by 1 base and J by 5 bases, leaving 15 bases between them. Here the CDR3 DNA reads TGTGCCAGCAGCTTAGAGCTCGGGACTCTTAATAATTCACCCCTCCACTTT. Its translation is CASSLELGTLNNSPLHF.

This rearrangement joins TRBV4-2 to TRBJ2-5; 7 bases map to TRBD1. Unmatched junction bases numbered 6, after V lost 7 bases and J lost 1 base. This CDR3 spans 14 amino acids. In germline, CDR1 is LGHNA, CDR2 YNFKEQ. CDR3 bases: TGTGCCAGCAAGCAGGGGGAGACCCAAGAGACCCAGTACTTC. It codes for CASKQGETQETQYF.

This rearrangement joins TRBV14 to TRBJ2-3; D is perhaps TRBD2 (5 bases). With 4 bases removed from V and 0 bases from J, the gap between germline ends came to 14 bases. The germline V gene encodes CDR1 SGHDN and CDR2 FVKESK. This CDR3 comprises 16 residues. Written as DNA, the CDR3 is TGTGCCAGCAGCCGAGGACTGGTCGATAGCACAGATACGCAGTATTTT. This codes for CASSRGLVDSTDTQYF.

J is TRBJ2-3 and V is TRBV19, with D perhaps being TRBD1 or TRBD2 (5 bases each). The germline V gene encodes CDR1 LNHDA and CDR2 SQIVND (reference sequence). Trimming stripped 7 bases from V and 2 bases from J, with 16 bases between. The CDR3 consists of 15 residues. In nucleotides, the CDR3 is TGTGCCAGTACAGGGATTTCCGGGGCCACAGATACGCAGTATTTT. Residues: CASTGISGATDTQYF.

CDR3 in DNA: TGTGCCAGCGGGGAAGGGTCTGGGGCCAACGTCCTGACTTTC. It is translated as CASGEGSGANVLTF. This chain uses TRBV2 with TRBJ2-6; D gene uncertain. The CDR3 is made up of 14 amino acids. CDR1 SNHLY and CDR2 FYNNEI come from the germline V gene. Trimming left V 8 bases short and J 1 base short, with 9 bases between. Based on the CDR3 plus reference TRBV2 and TRBJ2-6, the full variable domain is EPEVTQTPSHQVTQMGQEVILRCVPISNHLYFYWYRQILGQKVEFLVSFYNNEISEKSEIFDDQFSVERPDGSNFTLKIRSTKLEDSAMYFCASGEGSGANVLTFGAGSRLTVL.

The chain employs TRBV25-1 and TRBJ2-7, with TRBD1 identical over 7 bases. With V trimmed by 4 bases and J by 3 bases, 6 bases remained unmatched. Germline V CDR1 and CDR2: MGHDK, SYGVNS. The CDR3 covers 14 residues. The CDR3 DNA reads TGTGCCAGCAGTGTAGGGGGCGATTACTACGAGCAGTACTTC. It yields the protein CASSVGGDYYEQYF.

The CDR3 here is CASSDPGLVSNEQFF. As DNA, the CDR3 is TGTGCCAGCAGTGACCCTGGTCTAGTGAGTAATGAGCAGTTCTTC. This chain joins TRBV2 and TRBJ2-1; D gene ambiguous. Germline CDR1 and CDR2: SNHLY and FYNNEI. V lost 3 bases and J 7 bases, leaving 16 bases between the germline ends. The CDR3 covers 15 residues.

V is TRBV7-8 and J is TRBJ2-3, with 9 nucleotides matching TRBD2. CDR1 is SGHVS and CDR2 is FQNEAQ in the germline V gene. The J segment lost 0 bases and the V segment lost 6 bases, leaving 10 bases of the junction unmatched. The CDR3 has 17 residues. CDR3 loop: CASSHRSLAGSTDTQYF. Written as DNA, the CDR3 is TGTGCCAGCAGTCACAGGTCGCTAGCGGGAAGCACAGATACGCAGTATTTT.

CDR3 DNA: TGTGCCAGCAGCGACAGGCACAATCAGCCCCAGCATTTT. Encoded protein: CASSDRHNQPQHF. This sequence joins TRBV11-1 and TRBJ1-5; tentative D call: TRBD1 (6 bases). Trimming pared 5 bases from V and 3 bases from J, leaving 8 bases between. CDR1 and CDR2 (germline): SGHAT, FQDESV (reference sequence). There are 13 residues in the CDR3.